This TCR beta chain emerged from a study of shared clonotypes between healthy human individuals. Overall study context: Every donor yielded three CD4 naive, three CD4 memory, two CD8 naive and one CD8 memory plate.

Whole-study findings and limits: Researchers found naive subsets generally carried larger estimated richness than memory subsets.

Remarks on this clone: The target antigen is unknown.

The authors ran the assay at deep level. In the source study's methods: ImmunoSEQ output lacked quality scores and full-length reads, limiting matched filtering. Data came from immunoSEQ multiplex PCR; TCRdb stores just in-frame clones and leaves some out. The V and J calls and the clone size are those of that table, but D and trimming were determined from the DNA. The repertoire holds roughly 2.5 million clones, with more than 80% as singletons. This TCR came from a man between 18 and 29 years old in good health. Input material: naive CD4+ T cells sorted from blood. Subset given: CD45RA+ positively selected.

Here the CDR3 reads CAWSLTTGEKLFF. The CDR3 bases are TGTGCCTGGAGCCTAACGACAGGGGAAAAACTGTTTTTT. The chain uses TRBV30 and TRBJ1-4; 7 nucleotides agree with TRBD1. The J segment lost 8 bases and the V segment lost 3 bases, leaving 6 bases of the junction unmatched. CDR3 length: 13 amino acids. From germline, CDR1 is GTSNPN and CDR2 SVGIG (reference sequence).